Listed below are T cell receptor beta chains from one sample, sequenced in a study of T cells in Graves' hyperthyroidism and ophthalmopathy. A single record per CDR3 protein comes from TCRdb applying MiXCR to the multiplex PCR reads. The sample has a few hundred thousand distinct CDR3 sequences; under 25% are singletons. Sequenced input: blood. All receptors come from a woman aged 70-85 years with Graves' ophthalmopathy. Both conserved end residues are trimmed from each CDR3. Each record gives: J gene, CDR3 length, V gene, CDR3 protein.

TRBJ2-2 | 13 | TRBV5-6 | ASSRGAANTGELF
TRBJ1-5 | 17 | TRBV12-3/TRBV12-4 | ASSFLLSGRDRGFQPQH
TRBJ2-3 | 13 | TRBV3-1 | ASSQDPPSSDTQY
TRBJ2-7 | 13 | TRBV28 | ASNTPGASFYEQY
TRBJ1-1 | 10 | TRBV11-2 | ASSRTVTEAF
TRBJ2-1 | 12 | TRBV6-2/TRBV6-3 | ASIPGTSGNEQF
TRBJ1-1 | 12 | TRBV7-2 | ASSLDGDSTEAF
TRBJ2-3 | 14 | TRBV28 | ASSSPGGRTSDTQY
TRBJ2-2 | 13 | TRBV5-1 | ASSPPAVNTGELF
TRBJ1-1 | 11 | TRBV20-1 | STSQGVGTEAF
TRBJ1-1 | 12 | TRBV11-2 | ASSLSEGDTEAF
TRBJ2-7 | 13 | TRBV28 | ASSSRDWGTYEQY
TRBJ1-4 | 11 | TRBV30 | AWSVQGGEKLF
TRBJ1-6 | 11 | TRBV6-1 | ASRQDRISPLH